The 21 T cell receptor beta chains in this list originate from one sample, sequenced in a study of blood T cell repertoires in COVID-19. The assay was immunoSEQ multiplex PCR, and TCRdb's table has in-frame clones only and misses some. The repertoire holds about 210,000 clones, with around nine tenths as singletons. Material for sequencing was peripheral blood. The receptors shown here come from a man in his 60s who had recovered from COVID-19.

The J gene is TRBJ2-5, the V gene TRBV7-8; TRBD1 matches at 7 bases. Losses at the gene ends were 3 bases for V and 9 bases for J; bases not matched to a gene: 10. Germline assignment: CDR1 SGHVS and CDR2 FQNEAQ. The CDR3 runs to 14 residues. The DNA of the CDR3 is TGTGCCAGCAGCTTCAACCCGAAAACAGGGGCCCAGTACTTC. Translation: CASSFNPKTGAQYF.

V gene TRBV30 combines with J gene TRBJ1-5; D possibly corresponds to TRBD1 (5 bases). Deletions cut 1 base from V and 4 bases from J, with 8 bases between. Germline CDR1 is GTSNPN and CDR2 is SVGIG (reference sequence). The CDR3 has 13 amino acids. As DNA, the CDR3 is TGTGCCTGGAGTGATGGGGCGAATCAGCCCCAGCATTTT. Translated, it gives CAWSDGANQPQHF.

V is TRBV27 and J is TRBJ1-4, with 8 bases aligning to TRBD1. This CDR3 comprises 16 residues. Germline V gene sequence: CDR1 MNHEY, CDR2 SMNVEV (reference sequence). With 5 bases clipped from V and 6 bases from J, the junction kept 11 bases outside the gene matches. CDR3 region: CASSEWWQGADEKLFF. CDR3 in DNA: TGTGCCAGCAGTGAATGGTGGCAGGGGGCGGATGAAAAACTGTTTTTT.

The rearrangement links TRBV28 to TRBJ2-4, with D maybe TRBD2 (6 bases). Germline V gene data show CDR1 as MDHEN and CDR2 as SYDVKM. The V end was cut by 4 bases, the J end by 9 bases, with 19 bases between. The CDR3 loop spans 15 amino acids. CDR3 amino acids: CASSSPGGPPFIQYF. DNA of the CDR3: TGTGCCAGCAGTTCCCCCGGGGGACCACCTTTCATTCAGTACTTC.

This rearrangement joins TRBV19 to TRBJ1-1; tentative D call: TRBD1 (6 bases). V gave up 4 bases and J gave up 1 base, with 13 bases separating them. CDR3 length: 15 amino acids. In germline, CDR1 is LNHDA, CDR2 SQIVND (reference sequence). The CDR3 here is CASSSRGGANTEAFF. CDR3 nucleotides: TGTGCCAGTAGTAGTCGGGGGGGCGCGAACACTGAAGCTTTCTTT.

The rearrangement joins TRBV24-1 to TRBJ2-3, with D possibly being TRBD1 (6 bases). Germline V gives CDR1 KGHDR, CDR2 SFDVKD. The CDR3 spans 17 residues. V gave up 0 bases and J gave up 6 bases, with 18 bases separating them. This CDR3 reads CATSDLAGAVPPDTQYF. The CDR3 DNA reads as TGTGCCACCAGTGATTTGGCAGGGGCCGTCCCCCCCGATACGCAGTATTTT.

The V and J genes are TRBV18 and TRBJ2-7; 7 bases map to TRBD1. Germline values: CDR1 KGHSH, CDR2 LQKENI. The ends lost 6 bases at V and 5 bases at J; junction bases unmatched: 4. The CDR3 runs 12 residues. The CDR3 DNA reads TGTGCCAGCTCTAGAGGGGGCCACGAGCAGTACTTC. Translating it yields CASSRGGHEQYF.

This CDR3 reads CASSLDGSRGLGGYTF. The CDR3, as DNA: TGTGCCAGCAGCTTAGACGGATCCAGGGGGCTTGGTGGCTACACCTTC. The chain carries TRBV7-9 and TRBJ1-2; TRBD1 matches 8 bases. V was pared by 1 base and J by 7 bases, with 11 bases of the junction left unmatched. The CDR3 runs 16 residues. CDR1 and CDR2 from the germline V gene are SEHNR and FQNEAQ (reference sequence). Based on the CDR3 plus reference TRBV7-9 and TRBJ1-2, the full variable domain is DTGVSQNPRHKITKRGQNVTFRCDPISEHNRLYWYRQTLGQGPEFLTYFQNEAQLEKSRLLSDRFSAERPKGSFSTLEIQRTEQGDSAMYLCASSLDGSRGLGGYTFGSGTRLTVV.

V and J are TRBV5-4 and TRBJ2-3, with 9 positions matching TRBD1. CDR1 is SGHNT, CDR2 YYREEE, per germline (reference sequence). Germline trimming cut 4 bases from V and 3 bases from J; bases unmatched to any gene: 6. The CDR3 is 15 residues long. CDR3 protein: CASSNRDRVTDTQYF. CDR3 DNA sequence: TGTGCCAGCAGCAACCGGGACAGGGTGACAGATACGCAGTATTTT.

The CDR3: CASSMRGRGVDEQFF. CDR3 DNA sequence: TGTGCCAGTAGTATGCGGGGACGGGGTGTCGATGAGCAGTTCTTC. The V gene is TRBV19, the J gene TRBJ2-1; the D gene is possibly TRBD2 (6 bases). V gave up 3 bases and J gave up 8 bases, with 17 bases separating them. Per the germline V gene, CDR1 is LNHDA and CDR2 is SQIVND (reference sequence). The CDR3 covers 15 residues.

This chain uses TRBV27 with TRBJ2-2; D is uncertain. Per germline, CDR1 MNHEY and CDR2 SMNVEV (reference sequence). The CDR3 runs to 15 residues. Trimming stripped 5 bases from V and 5 bases from J, with 15 bases between. CDR3 nucleotides: TGTGCCAGCAGTGGAACTATGTATGGGACCGGGGAGCTGTTTTTT. Translated: CASSGTMYGTGELFF.

The rearrangement links TRBV5-1 to TRBJ2-3; D not resolved. CDR3 length: 13 amino acids. Looked up from germline, CDR1 is SGHRS and CDR2 is YFSETQ. Trimming took off 4 bases at V and 6 bases at J, with 12 bases between the two ends. The chain's CDR3 is CASSPRIGDTQYF. In DNA form, the CDR3 reads TGCGCCAGCAGCCCCCGCATCGGTGATACGCAGTATTTT.

The chain combines TRBV5-5 with TRBJ1-5, with D hard to call. The CDR3 has 15 amino acids. Trimming shortened V by 3 bases and J by 3 bases, and 13 bases separated the two germline ends. Germline V gene sequence: CDR1 SGHKS, CDR2 YYEKEE (reference sequence). The CDR3 region is CASSSLAGINQPQHF. The CDR3 coding sequence is TGTGCCAGCAGCTCCTTGGCAGGTATCAATCAGCCCCAGCATTTT.

The J gene is TRBJ2-2, the V gene TRBV29-1, with D hard to call. The CDR3 extends over 13 amino acids. Germline loops: CDR1 SQVTM, CDR2 ANQGSEA. With 4 bases removed from V and 4 bases from J, the gap between germline ends came to 10 bases. The CDR3 spells CSVGEIGTGELFF. The CDR3 DNA reads as TGCAGCGTTGGTGAGATTGGCACCGGGGAGCTGTTTTTT.

The gene calls are TRBV6-5 and TRBJ1-2, with D possibly being TRBD1 (6 bases). The length of the CDR3 is 12 residues. V gave up 5 bases and J gave up 2 bases, with 6 bases separating them. The germline V gene encodes CDR1 MNHEY and CDR2 SVGAGI. The CDR3 DNA sequence: TGTGCCAGCAGTACAGGGAACTATGGCTACACCTTC. This codes for CASSTGNYGYTF.

The rearrangement uses TRBV5-1 and TRBJ2-2; 8 nucleotides agree with TRBD2. The CDR3 totals 16 residues. Germline CDR1 is SGHRS and CDR2 is YFSETQ. V dropped 4 bases and J dropped 4; count of bases not matched to a gene: 9. DNA of the CDR3: TGCGCCAGCAGCCCTCTCGGGGGGGGCATCACCGGGGAGCTGTTTTTT. Its translation: CASSPLGGGITGELFF.

The genes are TRBV6-5 and TRBJ2-7; D is unresolved. CDR1 is MNHEY and CDR2 is SVGAGI in the germline V gene. Trimming shortened V by 1 base and J by 1 base, and 8 bases separated the two germline ends. The CDR3 spans 14 residues. The CDR3 loop reads CASSYWSESYEQYF. The CDR3 bases are TGTGCCAGCAGTTACTGGAGCGAATCCTACGAGCAGTACTTC.

This chain links TRBV7-8 with TRBJ2-5; D perhaps matches TRBD1 (6 bases). This CDR3 spans 16 amino acids. V lost 0 bases to trimming and J lost 4 bases, with 15 bases between them. Germline CDR1 and CDR2: SGHVS and FQNEAQ. In DNA form, the CDR3 reads TGTGCCAGCAGCTTAGCAGGGGGTGGGGCTAGAGAGACCCAGTACTTC. This sequence encodes CASSLAGGGARETQYF. The full variable domain, completed using reference TRBV7-8 and TRBJ2-5, is GAGVSQSPRYKVAKRGQDVALRCDPISGHVSLFWYQQALGQGPEFLTYFQNEAQLDKSGLPSDRFFAERPEGSVSTLKIQRTQQEDSAVYLCASSLAGGGARETQYFGPGTRLLVL.

The sample holds a few counts of this clone. CDR3 sequence (DNA): TGTGCCAGCAGTTCAGCGGGGGGGCACACAGATACGCAGTATTTT. Its translation is CASSSAGGHTDTQYF. This rearrangement joins TRBV6-2 or TRBV6-3 to TRBJ2-3, with 10 bases that match TRBD2. The junction had 3 bases not matched to a gene; V was cut back by 4 bases and J by 2 bases. Germline V gene data show CDR1 as MNHEY and CDR2 as SVGEGT. There are 15 residues in the CDR3.

This chain uses TRBV10-2 with TRBJ2-3; TRBD2 aligns across 8 bases. This CDR3 is built from 15 residues. Germline CDR1 and CDR2: WSHSY and SAAADI. V dropped 4 bases and J dropped 3; count of bases not matched to a gene: 6. CDR3 amino acids: CASSVQAGVTDTQYF. CDR3 nucleotides: TGCGCCAGCAGTGTTCAAGCGGGAGTGACAGATACGCAGTATTTT.

The rearrangement joins TRBV18 to TRBJ2-5; D gene uncertain. Germline-derived CDR1 and CDR2 are KGHSH and LQKENI. This CDR3 contains 13 residues. Trimming left V 4 bases short and J 4 bases short, with 10 bases between. The CDR3 region is CASSRSSVETQYF. DNA for the CDR3: TGTGCCAGCTCACGGAGCTCCGTAGAGACCCAGTACTTC.